This is a list of T cell receptor beta chains from one sample in a study of blood T cell repertoires in COVID-19. Repertoires were generated with immunoSEQ multiplex PCR, while TCRdb's copy carries only in-frame clones and drops some. The sample lists 250,000 or so clones, about 90% seen once, with roughly a tenth in the top ten. Sequenced sample: PBMCs or T cells enriched from blood (not recorded which). All receptors come from a man younger than 40 who had recovered from COVID-19. Both conserved end residues are part of each CDR3. D genes are given only for firm matches. Clone size, where shown, is once, few, many, or a class for clones that have expanded.

J gene | clone size | D gene | V gene | CDR3 DNA | CDR3 protein
TRBJ2-5 | NA | TRBD1 | TRBV18 | TGTGCCAGCTCACCTGACAGGGGGGAGACCCAGTACTTC | CASSPDRGETQYF
TRBJ1-4 | NA | NA | TRBV7-9 | TGTGCCAGCAGCTTCGTAGCAGGGGCAGGTGAAAAACTGTTTTTT | CASSFVAGAGEKLFF
TRBJ2-2 | NA | TRBD1 | TRBV5-1 | TGCGCCAGCAGCTCAGGACAGGGGAGCACCGGGGAGCTGTTTTTT | CASSSGQGSTGELFF
TRBJ2-5 | once | NA | TRBV4-2 | TGTGCCAGCAGCCAAGATAGGCAACTAGCCCCAGAGACCCAGTACTTC | CASSQDRQLAPETQYF
TRBJ2-7 | NA | TRBD1 | TRBV4-3 | TGCGCCAGCAGCCAAGAAGTGCAGGGGGCCTACGAGCAGTACTTC | CASSQEVQGAYEQYF
TRBJ1-4 | NA | NA | TRBV7-9 | TGTGCCAGCAGTTTGGGCCGTAATGAAAAACTGTTTTTT | CASSLGRNEKLFF
TRBJ1-6 | NA | TRBD1 | TRBV5-4 | TGTGCCAGCAGGATGAAGTACAGGGGGGCCTATAATTCACCCCTCCACTTT | CASRMKYRGAYNSPLHF
TRBJ1-1 | NA | NA | TRBV12-5 | TGTGCTAGTGGTTCGGCGGGGAACACTGAAGCTTTCTTT | CASGSAGNTEAFF
TRBJ2-1 | NA | TRBD2 | TRBV28 | TGTGCCAGCAGACTCGGTACTAGCGGGAGGGGATTAACAATCTCCTACAATGAGCAGTTCTTC | CASRLGTSGRGLTISYNEQFF
TRBJ1-2 | NA | TRBD1 | TRBV7-2 | TGTGCCAGCAGCCCGGACAGGGCTAGCTATGGCTACACCTTC | CASSPDRASYGYTF
TRBJ2-2 | once | TRBD1 | TRBV5-1 | TGCGCCAGCAGCTTGTCTTACGGGACAGGGTACACCGGGGAGCTGTTTTTT | CASSLSYGTGYTGELFF
TRBJ1-5 | NA | TRBD1 | TRBV6-2/TRBV6-3 | TGTGCCAGCAGTTCCCCGGGACAGGGAGGACAGCCCCAGCATTTT | CASSSPGQGGQPQHF
TRBJ2-2 | NA | NA | TRBV28 | TGTGCCAGCAGTTTATCGGGTGTTAACACCGGGGAGCTGTTTTTT | CASSLSGVNTGELFF
TRBJ1-2 | NA | TRBD1 | TRBV5-4 | TGTGCCAGCAGTTATGGGACAGGAACCTATGGCTACACCTTC | CASSYGTGTYGYTF
TRBJ2-2 | NA | NA | TRBV7-8 | TGTGCCAGCAGCCGAAGGGGCGCCGGGACCGGGGAGCTGTTTTTT | CASSRRGAGTGELFF
TRBJ1-5 | few | NA | TRBV6-2/TRBV6-3 | TGTGCCAGCCGCCCTTGGAGGAGTCAGCCCCAGCATTTT | CASRPWRSQPQHF
TRBJ1-5 | NA | TRBD1 | TRBV7-2 | TGTGCCAGCAACCCCGGACAGGGTGGCAATCAGCCCCAGCATTTT | CASNPGQGGNQPQHF
TRBJ1-4 | NA | NA | TRBV28 | TGTGCCAGCAGTTCGAATGAAAAACTGTTTTTT | CASSSNEKLFF
TRBJ1-6 | few | NA | TRBV12-5 | TGTGCTAGTGGTCTGGGACTGGCAAGCTCCTATAATTCACCCCTCCACTTT | CASGLGLASSYNSPLHF
TRBJ2-7 | NA | TRBD2 | TRBV25-1 | TGTGCCAGCAGTGATACACTAGCGGATTACGAGCAGTACTTC | CASSDTLADYEQYF
TRBJ2-7 | NA | NA | TRBV28 | TGTGCCAGCAGTTTATACAACTACGAGCAGTACTTC | CASSLYNYEQYF
TRBJ1-1 | NA | NA | TRBV4-1 | TGCGCCAGCAGCACTTCCAGACAGATGAACACTGAAGCTTTCTTT | CASSTSRQMNTEAFF
TRBJ1-5 | NA | NA | TRBV19 | TGTGCCAGTAGTATAGCAGGGCTTAGTCAGCCCCAGCATTTT | CASSIAGLSQPQHF
TRBJ2-7 | NA | TRBD2 | TRBV25-1 | TGTGCCAGCAGTGAATCCGGACTAGCGGGTGCCTACGAGCAGTACTTC | CASSESGLAGAYEQYF
TRBJ2-3 | NA | TRBD2 | TRBV5-1 | TGCGCCAGCATACAGCGGGAGTTTTCGGCGGATACGCAGTATTTT | CASIQREFSADTQYF
TRBJ1-3 | NA | NA | TRBV30 | TGTGCCTGGAGTCTCGGCTCTGGAAACACCATATATTTT | CAWSLGSGNTIYF
TRBJ2-1 | NA | NA | TRBV5-1 | TGCGCCAGCAGCCATATTGGGGGGGGCCACCCGAATGAGCAGTTCTTC | CASSHIGGGHPNEQFF
TRBJ1-1 | NA | TRBD1 | TRBV10-3 | TGTGCCATCAGGGGACAGGGGTTGTCCACTGAAGCTTTCTTT | CAIRGQGLSTEAFF
TRBJ2-3 | NA | NA | TRBV15 | TGTGCCACCAGCAGAGATTTCCCCCCCCAGGCAGATACGCAGTATTTT | CATSRDFPPQADTQYF
TRBJ1-6 | NA | TRBD1 | TRBV2 | TGTGCCAGCAGTGCCGACAGGGTATCACCCCTCCACTTT | CASSADRVSPLHF
TRBJ1-2 | once | NA | TRBV3-1/TRBV3-2 | TGTGCCAGCAGCCAAGATGGGAATAGCGGCGGCTACACCTTC | CASSQDGNSGGYTF
TRBJ2-1 | NA | NA | TRBV11-1 | TGTGCCAGCAGCCTGAGGCCTGCCAATGAGCAGTTCTTC | CASSLRPANEQFF
TRBJ2-7 | NA | TRBD2 | TRBV6-2/TRBV6-3 | TGTGCCAGCAGTTCCCTAGCGGGAGGGCGAACGACCTACGAGCAGTACTTC | CASSSLAGGRTTYEQYF
TRBJ2-7 | NA | NA | TRBV2 | TGTGCCAGCACAACAGGTTTCGAGCAGTACTTC | CASTTGFEQYF
TRBJ1-1 | few | NA | TRBV28 | TGTGCCAGCAACTACCTAAGGACTGAAGCTTTCTTT | CASNYLRTEAFF
TRBJ1-5 | NA | NA | TRBV3-1/TRBV3-2 | TGTGCCAGCAGCCAAGTAGGGGATCAGCCCCAGCATTTT | CASSQVGDQPQHF
TRBJ1-1 | NA | NA | TRBV2 | TGTGCCAGCAGGGAGCCCCCGGGGACTGAAGCTTTCTTT | CASREPPGTEAFF
TRBJ1-2 | NA | TRBD1 | TRBV9 | TGTGCCAGCAGCGTAGAAGGACAGGGGGTGAGCTACACCTTC | CASSVEGQGVSYTF
TRBJ1-1 | NA | NA | TRBV11-1 | TGTGCCAGCAGCTTAGGGCAGGCGAATGGGGCTTTCTTT | CASSLGQANGAFF
TRBJ2-1 | NA | NA | TRBV6-2/TRBV6-3 | TGTGCCAGCAGCCATCCTAGGACAGTTTCCTCCTACAATGAGCAGTTCTTC | CASSHPRTVSSYNEQFF
TRBJ1-1 | NA | TRBD1 | TRBV6-5 | TGTGCCAGCAGTTACCTGGGGACAGCTAACACTGAAGCTTTCTTT | CASSYLGTANTEAFF
TRBJ1-6 | NA | TRBD1 | TRBV7-8 | TGTGCCAGCAGCCTCAGAGGGACAGTCGGGGGTTCACCCCTCCACTTT | CASSLRGTVGGSPLHF
TRBJ2-1 | NA | TRBD2 | TRBV6-1 | TGTGCCAGCAGTGGGACTAGCGGGGCCGGATCCTACAATGAGCAGTTCTTC | CASSGTSGAGSYNEQFF
TRBJ2-1 | NA | NA | TRBV14 | TGTGCCAGCAGCCAAGCGCGCAGGGGGGTAGGGAATAATGAGCAGTTCTTC | CASSQARRGVGNNEQFF
TRBJ2-7 | NA | TRBD2 | TRBV6-2/TRBV6-3 | TGTGCCAGCAGTTACTCGGGGGGGAGCTCCTACGAGCAGTACTTC | CASSYSGGSSYEQYF
TRBJ2-7 | NA | TRBD1 | TRBV28 | TGTGCCAGCAGTTTAAACTTCGCAGGGGGCCTGGAGCAGTACTTC | CASSLNFAGGLEQYF
TRBJ1-4 | NA | NA | TRBV7-2 | TGTGCCAGCAGCTGGGGGGGAACTAATGAAAAACTGTTTTTT | CASSWGGTNEKLFF
TRBJ2-5 | NA | TRBD1 | TRBV10-3 | TGTGCCATCATAGATACAGGACAGGGACGTCTGGAGACCCAGTACTTC | CAIIDTGQGRLETQYF
TRBJ2-3 | NA | TRBD1 | TRBV4-3 | TGCGCCAGCAGCCGAGGACAGGGAGATACGCAGTATTTT | CASSRGQGDTQYF
TRBJ2-7 | NA | NA | TRBV5-6 | TGTGCCAGCAGCTTTCGGGTGCTAACCTACGAGCAGTACTTC | CASSFRVLTYEQYF
TRBJ1-1 | NA | NA | TRBV7-8 | TGTGCCAGCAGCTTAGTGCGGACAGATAACACTGAAGCTTTCTTT | CASSLVRTDNTEAFF
TRBJ2-7 | once | NA | TRBV10-1 | TGCGCCAGCAGTGAGACAGGAGACGAGCAGTACTTC | CASSETGDEQYF
TRBJ2-1 | NA | TRBD1 | TRBV6-5 | TGTGCCAGCAACAGGGGAATAGGGAATGAGCAGTTCTTC | CASNRGIGNEQFF